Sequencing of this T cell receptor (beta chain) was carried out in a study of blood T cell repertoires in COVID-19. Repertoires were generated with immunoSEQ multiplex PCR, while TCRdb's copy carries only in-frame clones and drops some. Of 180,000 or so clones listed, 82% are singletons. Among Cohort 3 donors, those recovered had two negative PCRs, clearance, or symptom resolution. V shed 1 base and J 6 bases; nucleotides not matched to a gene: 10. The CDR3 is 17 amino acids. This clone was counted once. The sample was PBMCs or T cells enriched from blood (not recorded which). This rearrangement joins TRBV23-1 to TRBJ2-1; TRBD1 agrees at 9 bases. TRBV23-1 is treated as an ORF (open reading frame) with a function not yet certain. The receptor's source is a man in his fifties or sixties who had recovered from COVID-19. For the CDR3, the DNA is TGCGCCAGCAGTCAATTCGTAAGGACAGGGGAGATCAATGAGCAGTTCTTC. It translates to CASSQFVRTGEINEQFF.